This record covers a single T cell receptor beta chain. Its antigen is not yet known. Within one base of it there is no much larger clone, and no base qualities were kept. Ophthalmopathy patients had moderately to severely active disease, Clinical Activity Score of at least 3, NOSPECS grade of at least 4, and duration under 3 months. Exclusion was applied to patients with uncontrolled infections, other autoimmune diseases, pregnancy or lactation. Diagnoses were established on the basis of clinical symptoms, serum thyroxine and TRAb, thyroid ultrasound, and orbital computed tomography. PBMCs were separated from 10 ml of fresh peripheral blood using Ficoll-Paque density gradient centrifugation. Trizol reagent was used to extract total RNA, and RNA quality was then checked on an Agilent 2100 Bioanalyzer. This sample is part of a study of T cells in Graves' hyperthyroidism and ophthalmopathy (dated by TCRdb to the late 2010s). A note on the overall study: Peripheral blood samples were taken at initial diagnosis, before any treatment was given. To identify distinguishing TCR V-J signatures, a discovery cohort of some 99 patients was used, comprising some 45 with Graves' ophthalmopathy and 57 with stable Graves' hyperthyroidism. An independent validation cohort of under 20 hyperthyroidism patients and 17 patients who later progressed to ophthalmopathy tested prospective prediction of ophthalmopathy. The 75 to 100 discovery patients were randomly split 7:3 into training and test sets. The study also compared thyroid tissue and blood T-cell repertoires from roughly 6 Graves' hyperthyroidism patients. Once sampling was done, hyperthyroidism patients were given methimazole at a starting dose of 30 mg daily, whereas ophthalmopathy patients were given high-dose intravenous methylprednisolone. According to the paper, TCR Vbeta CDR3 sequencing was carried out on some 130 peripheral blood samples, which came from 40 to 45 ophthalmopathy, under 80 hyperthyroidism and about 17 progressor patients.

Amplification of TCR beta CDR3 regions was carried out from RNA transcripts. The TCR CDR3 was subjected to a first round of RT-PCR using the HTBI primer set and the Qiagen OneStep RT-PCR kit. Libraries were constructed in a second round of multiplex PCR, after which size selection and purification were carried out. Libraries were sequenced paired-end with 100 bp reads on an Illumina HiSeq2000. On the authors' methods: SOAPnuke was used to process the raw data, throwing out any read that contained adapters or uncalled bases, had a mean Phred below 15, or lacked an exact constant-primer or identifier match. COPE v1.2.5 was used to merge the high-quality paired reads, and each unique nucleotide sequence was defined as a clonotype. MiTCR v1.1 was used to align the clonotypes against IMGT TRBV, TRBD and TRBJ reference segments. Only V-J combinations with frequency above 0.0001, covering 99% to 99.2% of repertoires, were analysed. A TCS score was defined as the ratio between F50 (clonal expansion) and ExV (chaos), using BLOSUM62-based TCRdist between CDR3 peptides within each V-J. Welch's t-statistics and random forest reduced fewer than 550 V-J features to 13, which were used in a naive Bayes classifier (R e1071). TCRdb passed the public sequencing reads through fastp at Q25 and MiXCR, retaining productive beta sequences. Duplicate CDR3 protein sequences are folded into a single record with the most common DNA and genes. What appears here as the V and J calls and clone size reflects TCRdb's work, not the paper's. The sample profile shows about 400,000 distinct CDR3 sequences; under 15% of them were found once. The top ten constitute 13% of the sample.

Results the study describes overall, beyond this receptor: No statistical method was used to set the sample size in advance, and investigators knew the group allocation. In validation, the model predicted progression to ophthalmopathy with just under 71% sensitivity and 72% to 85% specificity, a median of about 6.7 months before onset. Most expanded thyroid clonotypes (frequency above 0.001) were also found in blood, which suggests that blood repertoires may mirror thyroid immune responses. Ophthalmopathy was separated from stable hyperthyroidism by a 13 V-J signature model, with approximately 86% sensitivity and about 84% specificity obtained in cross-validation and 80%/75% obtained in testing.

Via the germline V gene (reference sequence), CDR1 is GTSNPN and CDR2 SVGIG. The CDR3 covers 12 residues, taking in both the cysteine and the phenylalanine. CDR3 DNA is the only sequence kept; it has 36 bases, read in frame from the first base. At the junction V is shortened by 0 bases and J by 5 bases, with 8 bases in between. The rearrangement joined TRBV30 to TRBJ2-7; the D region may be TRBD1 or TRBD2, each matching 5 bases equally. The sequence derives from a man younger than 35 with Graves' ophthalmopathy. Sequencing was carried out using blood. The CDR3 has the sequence CAWSVRGHEQYF. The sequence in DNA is TGTGCCTGGAGTGTACGGGGCCACGAGCAGTACTTC.